These 13 T cell receptor beta chains originate from one sample sequenced in a study of CD8 T cells in ankylosing spondylitis (dated by TCRdb to the late 2010s). Library construction relied on 5' RACE. These reads were obtained on an Illumina HiSeq 2500. TCRdb itself trimmed the public reads at Q25 with fastp, ran MiXCR and retained productive beta chains. Every entry covers one CDR3 protein and lists the most common genes and DNA from its rows. The sample includes around 160,000 distinct CDR3 sequences, with around a tenth observed a single time. Under 35% of the sample lies in the top ten. Sequencing was carried out using blood, either unsorted or a sorted T cell fraction (not recorded which). These receptors originate from a male donor with ankylosing spondylitis or in good health (not recorded which).

The sample holds many counts of this clonotype. The V call is TRBV29-1, the J call TRBJ2-1, with unresolved D. Germline CDR1 SQVTM, CDR2 ANQGSEA. V lost 5 bases and J lost 0, with 11 bases in between. This CDR3 has 14 residues. Here the CDR3 DNA reads TGCAGCGTTCTAACTTCCAGCTCCTACAATGAGCAGTTCTTC. Protein product: CSVLTSSSYNEQFF.

This chain uses TRBV29-1 with TRBJ2-2; D gene ambiguous. This CDR3 region has 13 residues. Per germline, CDR1 SQVTM and CDR2 ANQGSEA. Deletions cut 7 bases from V and 8 bases from J, with 17 bases between. In DNA, the CDR3 is TGCAGCGCTGAGACCTCAGGTGTAGGGGAGCTGTTTTTT. It yields the protein CSAETSGVGELFF.

This clonotype has ten or more counts. The rearrangement joins TRBV9 to TRBJ2-4; 8 nucleotides match TRBD2. The CDR3 covers 15 residues. The germline gives CDR1 SGDLS, CDR2 YYNGEE. The ends lost 3 bases at V and 1 base at J; junction bases unmatched: 3. DNA for the CDR3: TGTGCCAGCAGCGGACGGGGGGGTGCCAAAAACATTCAGTACTTC. Its protein is CASSGRGGAKNIQYF.

This clonotype was detected only once. The chain uses TRBV20-1 and TRBJ1-1, with a weak D call TRBD1 (5 bases). V gave up 1 base and J gave up 6 bases, with 6 bases separating them. The CDR3 has 11 amino acids. Germline-derived CDR1 and CDR2 are DFQATT and SNEGSKA (reference sequence). Here the CDR3 reads CSARAGSEAFF. CDR3 DNA sequence: TGCAGTGCTAGAGCAGGGTCTGAAGCTTTCTTT.

The chain links TRBV29-1 to TRBJ2-7; perhaps TRBD2 as D (6 bases). The CDR3 runs 13 residues. Trimming pared 3 bases from V and 3 bases from J, leaving 12 bases between. Per germline, CDR1 SQVTM and CDR2 ANQGSEA. The CDR3 protein is CSVEVEGRYEQYF. The CDR3, as DNA: TGCAGCGTTGAGGTGGAGGGCCGCTACGAGCAGTACTTC.

This clonotype was seen many times. The rearrangement joins TRBV5-1 to TRBJ2-1, with TRBD2 matching over 13 bases. In germline, CDR1 is SGHRS, CDR2 YFSETQ. V shed 0 bases and J 8 bases; nucleotides not matched to a gene: 5. The CDR3 has 16 residues. DNA of the CDR3: TGCGCCAGCAGCTTGGGGGGACTAGCGGGAACCGATGAGCAGTTCTTC. Translated, it gives CASSLGGLAGTDEQFF.

This clonotype was counted ten times or more. This chain joins TRBV6-5 and TRBJ1-1, with D unclear. Deletions cut 2 bases from V and 1 base from J, with 8 bases between. This CDR3 has 14 amino acids. CDR1 and CDR2 from the germline V gene are MNHEY and SVGAGI. The CDR3 DNA is TGTGCCAGCAGTTACGGAGAGGGGAACACTGAAGCTTTCTTT. Amino acid sequence: CASSYGEGNTEAFF.

This clonotype was detected many times. The chain employs TRBV5-1 and TRBJ2-5; D ambiguous. The CDR3 contains 13 residues. Per the germline V gene, CDR1 is SGHRS and CDR2 is YFSETQ. The V end was cut by 4 bases, the J end by 5 bases, with 12 bases between. CDR3 nucleotides: TGCGCCAGCAGCGTAGGCCTCTTTGAGACCCAGTACTTC. It codes for CASSVGLFETQYF.

This clonotype was seen ten or more times. The chain links TRBV6-4 to TRBJ2-3, with D perhaps being TRBD1 or TRBD2 (5 bases each). Trimming cost V 3 bases and J 0 bases, with 16 bases left between them. CDR3 length equals 17 residues. Germline V gene lookup returns CDR1 MRHNA and CDR2 SNTAGT. CDR3: CASSEFVGRPSTDTQYF. For the CDR3, the DNA is TGTGCCAGCAGTGAATTTGTGGGACGACCTAGCACAGATACGCAGTATTTT.

This clonotype was seen many times. The chain joins TRBV29-1 to TRBJ2-2, with D perhaps given as TRBD1 or TRBD2 (7 bases each). This CDR3 contains 16 residues. Germline V CDR1 and CDR2: SQVTM, ANQGSEA. Trimming shortened V by 6 bases and J by 1 base, and 18 bases separated the two germline ends. In DNA form, the CDR3 reads TGCAGCGTGGGGGGGTCCACAGGGGTGAACACCGGGGAGCTGTTTTTT. It yields the protein CSVGGSTGVNTGELFF.

This clonotype came up a few times. CDR3 bases: TGTGCCAGCAGCCTCGGGGGAAACACAGATACGCAGTATTTT. Protein: CASSLGGNTDTQYF. The chain employs TRBV5-6 and TRBJ2-3; possible D gene TRBD2, 6 bases. CDR1 SGHDT and CDR2 YYEEEE come from the germline V gene. This CDR3 has 14 residues. The ends were cut back, 4 bases at V and 2 bases at J, with 11 bases in the middle.

This clonotype was observed at least ten times. CDR3 region: CASSLYVNTEAFF. The DNA of the CDR3 is TGTGCCAGCAGTTTATACGTGAACACTGAAGCTTTCTTT. This chain joins TRBV12-3 or TRBV12-4 and TRBJ1-1; no firm D call. The CDR3 runs to 13 residues. V was shortened by 2 bases and J by 0 bases, with 4 bases between the two germline ends.

This clonotype was observed at least ten times. CDR3 region: CASSLESHPTDTQYF. In DNA, the CDR3 is TGTGCCAGCAGCTTGGAGTCCCATCCCACAGATACGCAGTATTTT. The rearrangement joins TRBV5-5 to TRBJ2-3; no clear D gene. Looked up from germline, CDR1 is SGHKS and CDR2 is YYEKEE (reference sequence). The CDR3 loop spans 15 amino acids. Deletions cut 0 bases from V and 2 bases from J, with 10 bases between.